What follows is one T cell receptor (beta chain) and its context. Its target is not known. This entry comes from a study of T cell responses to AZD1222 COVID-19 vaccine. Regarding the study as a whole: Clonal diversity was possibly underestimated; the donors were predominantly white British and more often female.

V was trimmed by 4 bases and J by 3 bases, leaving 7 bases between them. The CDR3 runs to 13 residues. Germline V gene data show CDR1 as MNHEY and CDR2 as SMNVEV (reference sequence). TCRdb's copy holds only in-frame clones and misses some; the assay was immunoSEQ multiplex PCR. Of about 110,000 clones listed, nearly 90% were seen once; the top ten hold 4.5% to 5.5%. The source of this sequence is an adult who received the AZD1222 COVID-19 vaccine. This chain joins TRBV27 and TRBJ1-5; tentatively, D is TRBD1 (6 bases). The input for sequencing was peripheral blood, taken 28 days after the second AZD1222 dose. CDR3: CASSWDINQPQHF. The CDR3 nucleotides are TGTGCCAGCAGTTGGGACATCAATCAGCCCCAGCATTTT.